This T cell receptor (beta chain) was retrieved from a study of tumor-infiltrating lymphocytes in primary liver carcinoma. Germline lookup yields CDR1 SGHKS and CDR2 YYEKEE (reference sequence). The ends lost 4 bases at V and 2 bases at J; junction bases unmatched: 6. This CDR3 spans 14 amino acids. The tissue used was unsorted bulk material of about 19-34 mg. RNA and DNA were co-extracted from it with the AllPrep DNA/RNA mini kit. TCR beta cDNA was made from roughly 450 ng total RNA with a constant-region primer. Library construction for TCR beta comprised three nested multiplex PCR rounds performed with slightly modified ARM-PCR. The opening two PCR rounds, approximately 10 cycles each, paired TRBV1-TRBV30 forward primers with a C-beta reverse primer. TCRdb re-derived calls from the multiplex PCR reads in MiXCR, one entry per CDR3 protein. The repertoire includes approximately 76,000 distinct CDR3 sequences, about 70% of them detected once, and approximately 15% sits in the top ten.

This chain connects TRBV5-5 to TRBJ2-7; 7 bases agree with TRBD1. The receptor's source is a woman aged 55-70 years with primary liver carcinoma and hepatitis B virus infection. The material sequenced was liver tumor tissue from sampling region 4. The subset is: tumor region T4, right-lateral pole. As DNA, the CDR3 is TGTGCCAGCAGCATGGACAGGAGCCCCTACGAGCAGTACTTC. Protein sequence: CASSMDRSPYEQYF.